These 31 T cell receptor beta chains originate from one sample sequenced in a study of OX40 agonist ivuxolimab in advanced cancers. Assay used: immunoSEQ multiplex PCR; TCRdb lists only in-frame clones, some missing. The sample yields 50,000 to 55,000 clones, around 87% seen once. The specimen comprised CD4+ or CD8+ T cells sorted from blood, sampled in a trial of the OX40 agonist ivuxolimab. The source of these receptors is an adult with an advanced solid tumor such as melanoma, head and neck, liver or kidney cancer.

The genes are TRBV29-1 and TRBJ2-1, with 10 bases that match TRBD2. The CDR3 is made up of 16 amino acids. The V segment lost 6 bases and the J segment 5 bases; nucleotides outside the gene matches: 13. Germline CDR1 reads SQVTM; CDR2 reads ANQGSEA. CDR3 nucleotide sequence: TGCAGCGTGATACGACTGAGCGGGAGGGCTAACAATGAGCAGTTCTTC. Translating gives CSVIRLSGRANNEQFF.

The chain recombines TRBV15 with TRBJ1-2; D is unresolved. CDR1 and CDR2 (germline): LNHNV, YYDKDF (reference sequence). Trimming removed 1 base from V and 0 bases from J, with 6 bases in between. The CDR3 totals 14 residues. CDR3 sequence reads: CATSRGGTNYGYTF. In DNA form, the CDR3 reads TGTGCCACCAGCAGAGGCGGTACTAACTATGGCTACACCTTC.

The CDR3 is CASSLLGLDYEQYF. The CDR3 DNA is TGTGCCAGCAGTTTGCTGGGACTAGACTACGAGCAGTACTTC. The chain joins TRBV6-6 to TRBJ2-7; 8 bases align to TRBD2. The CDR3 length is 14 residues. Germline CDR1 is MNHNY and CDR2 is SVGAGI (reference sequence). The trim removed 4 bases at V and 3 bases at J, leaving 5 bases unmatched.

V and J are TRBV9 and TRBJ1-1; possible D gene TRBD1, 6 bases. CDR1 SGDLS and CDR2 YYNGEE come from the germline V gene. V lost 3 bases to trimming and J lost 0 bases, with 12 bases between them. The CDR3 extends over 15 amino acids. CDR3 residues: CASSARGQLNTEAFF. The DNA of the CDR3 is TGTGCCAGCAGCGCCCGTGGACAGCTGAACACTGAAGCTTTCTTT.

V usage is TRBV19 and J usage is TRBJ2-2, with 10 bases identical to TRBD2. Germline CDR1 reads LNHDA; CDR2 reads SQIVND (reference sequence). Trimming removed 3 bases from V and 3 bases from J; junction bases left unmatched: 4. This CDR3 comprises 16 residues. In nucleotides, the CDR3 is TGTGCCAGTAGTATTAGGAGCGGGAGGGACACCGGGGAGCTGTTTTTT. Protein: CASSIRSGRDTGELFF.

In DNA, the CDR3 is TGTGCCAGCAGCTTTAGCTCCTACGAGCAGTACTTC. Translation gives CASSFSSYEQYF. The V and J genes are TRBV5-6 and TRBJ2-7; no clear D gene. Germline V lookup: CDR1 SGHDT, CDR2 YYEEEE. Trimming stripped 2 bases from V and 0 bases from J, with 3 bases between. The CDR3 spans 12 residues.

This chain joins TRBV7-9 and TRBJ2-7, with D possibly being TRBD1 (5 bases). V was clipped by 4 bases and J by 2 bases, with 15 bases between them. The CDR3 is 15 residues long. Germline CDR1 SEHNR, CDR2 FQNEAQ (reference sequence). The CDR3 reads CASSSMGRRPYEQYF. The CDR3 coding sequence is TGTGCCAGCAGCTCCATGGGGCGGCGCCCCTACGAGCAGTACTTC.

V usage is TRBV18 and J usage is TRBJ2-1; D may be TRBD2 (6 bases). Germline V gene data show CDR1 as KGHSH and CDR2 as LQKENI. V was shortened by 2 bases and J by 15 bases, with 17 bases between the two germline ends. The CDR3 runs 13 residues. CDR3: CASSPGQPEGRFF. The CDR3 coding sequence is TGTGCCAGCTCACCAGGCCAGCCGGAGGGCAGGTTCTTC.

CDR3 sequence reads: CASSSQGKSYEQYF. CDR3 bases: TGCGCCAGCAGCAGCCAGGGAAAGAGCTACGAGCAGTACTTC. The gene calls are TRBV10-2 and TRBJ2-7, with a tentative D call TRBD1 (5 bases). Germline assignment: CDR1 WSHSY and CDR2 SAAADI. CDR3 length: 14 residues. Trimming took off 6 bases at V and 3 bases at J, with 15 bases between the two ends.

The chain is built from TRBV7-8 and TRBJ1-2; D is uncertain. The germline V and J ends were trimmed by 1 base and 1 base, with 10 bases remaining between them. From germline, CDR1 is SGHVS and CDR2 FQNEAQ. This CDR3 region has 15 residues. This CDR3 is CASSLDIRFNYGYTF. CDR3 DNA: TGTGCCAGCAGCTTAGACATCAGATTTAACTATGGCTACACCTTC.

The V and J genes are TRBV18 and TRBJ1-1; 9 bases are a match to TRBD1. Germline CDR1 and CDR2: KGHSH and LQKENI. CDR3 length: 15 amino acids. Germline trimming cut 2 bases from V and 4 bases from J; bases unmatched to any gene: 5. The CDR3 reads CASSPRGQGLTEAFF. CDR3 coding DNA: TGTGCCAGCTCACCAAGGGGACAGGGTCTCACTGAAGCTTTCTTT.

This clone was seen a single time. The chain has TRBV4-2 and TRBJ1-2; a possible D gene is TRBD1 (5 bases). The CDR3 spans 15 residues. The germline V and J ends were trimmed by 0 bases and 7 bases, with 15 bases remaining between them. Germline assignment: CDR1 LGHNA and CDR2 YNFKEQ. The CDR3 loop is CASSQETTGARGYTF. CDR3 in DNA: TGTGCCAGCAGCCAAGAGACCACAGGTGCCCGTGGCTACACCTTC.

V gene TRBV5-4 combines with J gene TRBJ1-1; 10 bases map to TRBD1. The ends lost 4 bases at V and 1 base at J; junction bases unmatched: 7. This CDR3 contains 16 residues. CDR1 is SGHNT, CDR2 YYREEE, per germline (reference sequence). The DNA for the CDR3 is TGTGCCAGCAGCGTTTTGACAGGGGGCAAGAACACTGAAGCTTTCTTT. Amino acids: CASSVLTGGKNTEAFF.

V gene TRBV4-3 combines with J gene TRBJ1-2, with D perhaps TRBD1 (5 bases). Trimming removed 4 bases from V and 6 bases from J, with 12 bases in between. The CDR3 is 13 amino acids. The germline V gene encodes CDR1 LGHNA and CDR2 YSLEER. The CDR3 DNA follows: TGCGCCAGCAGCCCGAGGAGGGGCAATGGCTACACCTTC. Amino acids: CASSPRRGNGYTF.

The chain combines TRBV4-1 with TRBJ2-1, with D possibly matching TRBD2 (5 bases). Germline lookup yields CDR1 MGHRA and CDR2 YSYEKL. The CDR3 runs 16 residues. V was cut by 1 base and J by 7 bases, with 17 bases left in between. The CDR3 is CASSQVLQERLNEQFF. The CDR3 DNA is TGCGCCAGCAGCCAAGTTCTCCAGGAAAGACTAAATGAGCAGTTCTTC.

CDR3 in amino acids: CASSRLGNEQFF. The CDR3 DNA sequence: TGCGCCAGCAGCCGACTAGGCAATGAGCAGTTCTTC. J is TRBJ2-1 and V is TRBV5-1, with D perhaps TRBD2 (6 bases). Germline values: CDR1 SGHRS, CDR2 YFSETQ. V shed 4 bases and J shed 6 bases, with 8 bases lying between them. This CDR3 is built from 12 residues.

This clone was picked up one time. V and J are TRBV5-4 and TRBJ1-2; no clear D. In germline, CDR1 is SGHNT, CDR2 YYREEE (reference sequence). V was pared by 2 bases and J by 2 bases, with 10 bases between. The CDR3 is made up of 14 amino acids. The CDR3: CASSFAAGNYGYTF. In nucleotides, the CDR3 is TGTGCCAGCAGCTTTGCCGCCGGCAACTATGGCTACACCTTC.

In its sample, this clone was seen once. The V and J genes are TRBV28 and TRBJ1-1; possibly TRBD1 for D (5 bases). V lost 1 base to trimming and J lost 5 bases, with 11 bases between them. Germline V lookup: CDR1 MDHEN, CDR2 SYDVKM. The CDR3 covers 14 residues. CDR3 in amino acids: CASSLFSGGTEAFF. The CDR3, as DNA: TGTGCCAGCAGTTTATTTAGCGGGGGTACTGAAGCTTTCTTT.

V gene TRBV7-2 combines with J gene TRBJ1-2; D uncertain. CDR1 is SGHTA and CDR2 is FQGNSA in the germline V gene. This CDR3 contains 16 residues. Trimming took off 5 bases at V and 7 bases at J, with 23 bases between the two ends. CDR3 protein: CASSGRGRREWGGYTF. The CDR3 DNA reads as TGTGCCAGCAGCGGCCGGGGTCGGAGGGAGTGGGGTGGCTACACCTTC.

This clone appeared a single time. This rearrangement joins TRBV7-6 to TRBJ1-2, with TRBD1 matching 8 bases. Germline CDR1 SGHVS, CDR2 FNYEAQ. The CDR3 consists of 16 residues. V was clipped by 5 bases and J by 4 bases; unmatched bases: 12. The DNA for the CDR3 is TGTGCCAGCAGCCCAGGGGGCCAAGGGATTGTCTATGGCTACACCTTC. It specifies CASSPGGQGIVYGYTF.

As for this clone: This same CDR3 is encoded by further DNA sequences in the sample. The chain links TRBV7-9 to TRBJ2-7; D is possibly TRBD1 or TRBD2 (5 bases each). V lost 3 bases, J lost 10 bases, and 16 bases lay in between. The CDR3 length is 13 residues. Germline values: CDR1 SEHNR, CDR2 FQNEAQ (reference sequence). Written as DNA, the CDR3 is TGTGCCAGCAGCTTGGCAGGGACGGGCGAACAGTACGTC. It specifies CASSLAGTGEQYV.

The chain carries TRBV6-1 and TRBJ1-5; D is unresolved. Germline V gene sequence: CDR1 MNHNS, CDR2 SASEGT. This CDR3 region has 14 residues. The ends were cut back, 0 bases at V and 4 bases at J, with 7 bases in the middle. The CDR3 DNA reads TGTGCCAGCAGTGAAGCGCCGGCTAATCAGCCCCAGCATTTT. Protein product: CASSEAPANQPQHF.

This chain's CDR3 is CASSQRTATNEKLFF. CDR3 nucleotides: TGTGCCAGCAGCCAAAGGACAGCTACTAATGAAAAACTGTTTTTT. The chain joins TRBV14 to TRBJ1-4; weak D call: TRBD1 (6 bases). Trimming took off 2 bases at V and 2 bases at J, with 9 bases between the two ends. The CDR3 length is 15 residues. CDR1 and CDR2 from the germline V gene are SGHDN and FVKESK.

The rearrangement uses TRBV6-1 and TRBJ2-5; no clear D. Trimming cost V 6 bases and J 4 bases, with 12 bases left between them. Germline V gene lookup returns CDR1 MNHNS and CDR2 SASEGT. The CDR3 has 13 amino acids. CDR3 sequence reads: CASRAGLLETQYF. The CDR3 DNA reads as TGTGCCAGCAGGGCTGGTTTACTAGAGACCCAGTACTTC.

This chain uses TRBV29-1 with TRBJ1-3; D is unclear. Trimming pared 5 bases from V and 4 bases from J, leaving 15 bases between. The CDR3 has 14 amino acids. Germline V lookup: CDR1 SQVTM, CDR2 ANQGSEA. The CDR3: CSVRNTGRGNTIYF. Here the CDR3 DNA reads TGCAGCGTTAGGAACACTGGCAGAGGAAACACCATATATTTT.

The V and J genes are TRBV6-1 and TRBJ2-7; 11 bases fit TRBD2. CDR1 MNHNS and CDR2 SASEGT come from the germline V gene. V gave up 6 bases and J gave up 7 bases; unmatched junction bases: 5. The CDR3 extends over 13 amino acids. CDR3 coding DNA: TGTGCCAGCAGAAGTAGCGGGGGGGATGAGCAGTACGTC. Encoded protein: CASRSSGGDEQYV.

The DNA of the CDR3 is TGTGCCAGCAGTCCCCCCGGGGCCGGGAGTGAAAAACTGTTTTTT. Translated, it gives CASSPPGAGSEKLFF. The chain couples TRBV27 to TRBJ1-4; maybe TRBD1 (5 bases). The CDR3 runs to 15 residues. Between the trimmed V and J ends, which lost 5 bases and 7 bases, there was a span of 17 bases. Looked up from germline, CDR1 is MNHEY and CDR2 is SMNVEV (reference sequence).

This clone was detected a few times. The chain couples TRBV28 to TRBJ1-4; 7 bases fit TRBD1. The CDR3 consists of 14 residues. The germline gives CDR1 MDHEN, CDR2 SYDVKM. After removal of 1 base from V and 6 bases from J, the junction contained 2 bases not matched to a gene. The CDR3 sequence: CASSLSGTDEKLFF. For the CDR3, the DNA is TGTGCCAGCAGTTTATCGGGGACAGATGAAAAACTGTTTTTT.

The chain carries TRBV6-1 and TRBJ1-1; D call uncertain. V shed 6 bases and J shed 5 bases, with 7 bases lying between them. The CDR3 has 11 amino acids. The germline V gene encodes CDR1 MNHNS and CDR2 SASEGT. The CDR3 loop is CASSGVTEAFF. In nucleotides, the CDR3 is TGTGCCAGCAGCGGAGTGACTGAAGCTTTCTTT.

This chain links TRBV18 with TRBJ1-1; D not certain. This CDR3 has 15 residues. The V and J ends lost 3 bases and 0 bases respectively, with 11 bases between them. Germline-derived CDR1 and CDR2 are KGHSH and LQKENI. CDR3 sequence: CASSPPGGVNTEAFF. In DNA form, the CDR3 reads TGTGCCAGCTCACCCCCAGGTGGGGTGAACACTGAAGCTTTCTTT.

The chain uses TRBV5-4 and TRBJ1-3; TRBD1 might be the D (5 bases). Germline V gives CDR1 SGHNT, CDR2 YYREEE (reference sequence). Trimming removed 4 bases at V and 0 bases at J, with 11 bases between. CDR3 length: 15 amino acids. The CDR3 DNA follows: TGTGCCAGCAGCCGTAAGACAGTCTCTGGAAACACCATATATTTT. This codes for CASSRKTVSGNTIYF. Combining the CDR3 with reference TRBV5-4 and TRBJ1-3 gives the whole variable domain ETGVTQSPTHLIKTRGQQVTLRCSSQSGHNTVSWYQQALGQGPQFIFQYYREEENGRGNFPPRFSGLQFPNYSSELNVNALELDDSALYLCASSRKTVSGNTIYFGEGSWLTVV.